This TCR beta chain is drawn from a study of blood T cells in healthy people across ages. This CDR3 spans 14 amino acids. Germline V CDR1 and CDR2: SQVTM, ANQGSEA. V trimming: 4 bases; J trimming: 2 bases; junction bases outside the gene matches: 4. With a J-beta primer mix and a sample-barcoded 5' primer, a second PCR ran roughly 6 to 12 cycles. TCRdb re-derived calls from the 5' RACE reads in MiXCR, one entry per CDR3 protein. The table shows around 820,000 distinct CDR3 sequences, with 25% occurring only once. These data were also filed under a second study, of T cells of mothers and their children. As that report states: The whole RNA yield was converted to cDNA, around 1.5 ug per 15 ul.

This receptor was obtained from a boy aged 10-17 years in good health. V is TRBV29-1 and J is TRBJ2-2; 7 bases fit TRBD1. Sample: blood. The CDR3 reads CSVVRDRNTGELFF. CDR3 in DNA: TGCAGCGTTGTCCGGGACAGAAACACCGGGGAGCTGTTTTTT.